What follows is one T cell receptor beta chain and its context. Antigen specificity is unknown. This CDR3 is built from 16 residues. Germline values: CDR1 SGHTA, CDR2 FQGTGA. The V segment lost 5 bases and the J segment 7 bases; nucleotides outside the gene matches: 7. Amplification targeted TCR beta CDR3 regions from RNA transcripts. When the TCR CDR3 underwent first-round RT-PCR, the HTBI primer set was used. From the multiplex PCR reads, TCRdb called clonotypes with MiXCR, one entry per CDR3 protein. The sample holds hundreds of thousands of distinct CDR3 sequences, around 39% seen once. The data belong to a study of T cells in Graves' hyperthyroidism and ophthalmopathy. Whole-study results and caveats: Among thyroid clonotypes expanded above 0.001, most also appeared in blood.

The genes are TRBV7-3 and TRBJ2-2; TRBD2 aligns across 13 bases. The sequence was obtained from a man between 18 and 29 years old with Graves' hyperthyroidism. Sequencing used blood. The chain's CDR3 is CASSQEGLAGLGELFF. The CDR3 bases are TGTGCCAGCAGCCAAGAGGGACTAGCGGGGCTCGGGGAGCTGTTTTTT.